This T cell receptor (beta chain) was identified during a study of blood T cells in healthy people across ages (dated by TCRdb to 2013 to 2016). Study-wide context: In model experiments, template switching captured about one uniquely barcoded TCR beta cDNA molecule for every two T cells. The study measured age-related changes in TCR beta repertoire diversity using deep sequencing normalized with unique cDNA molecular identifiers. Donors were grouped into four age groups: young (average approximately 16 years), middle-aged (about 38), aged (roughly 67) and long-lived (just over 80). To avoid experimental bias, donors of different ages were spread randomly across the sequencing lanes. The study analyzed two additional independent replicas of 1 million unique cDNA reads from the same blood draw for two donors, one aged 18 to 29 and one aged 80 or older. Overall study results and their limits: A strong correlation was found between observed TCR beta diversity and the percentage of naive T cells measured by flow cytometry. The long-lived group showed more naive CD4+ T cells, fewer expanded clones and increased TCR diversity than the aged group, suggesting age selection. The CMV infection status of donors was not known, potentially confounding age-related changes in expanded clonotypes. Since profiling was done on bulk unsorted PBMCs, naive and antigen-experienced compartments could not be conclusively compared. Observed TCR beta diversity per million T cells fell roughly linearly with age, and a significant reduction was already apparent by age roughly 41. Estimates of total diversity from one million sequenced T cells were regarded as lower bounds and underestimates.

Donors were a few dozen systemically healthy Caucasian individuals from Russia aged 6 to 90 years. About 10 milliliters of peripheral blood were drawn from each donor into EDTA-treated Vacutainer tubes. Ficoll-Paque density-gradient centrifugation was used to isolate PBMCs, with at least 6.5 million per sample. Trizol reagent was used to extract total RNA from the PBMCs, yielding at least 6 micrograms per sample. The percentages of naive CD45RAhigh/CD27high T cells were determined by flow cytometry on a PBMC aliquot from every donor. As regards this clonotype: There is no known antigen for this receptor. The record has no base qualities; no much larger clone is one base away.

The receptor library was made with 5' RACE. The reads were generated on an Illumina HiSeq 2500. A second PCR of about 7 to 12 cycles was run with a J-beta primer mix and a sample-barcoded 5' primer. A unique molecular identifier was introduced onto each TCR beta cDNA molecule by a template-switch 5' adaptor carrying 12 random nucleotides. At least 2.5 million CDR3-containing paired-end reads were obtained from each sample. The Mint cDNA synthesis kit, primed by a TRBC-specific oligonucleotide, was used to synthesize first-strand cDNA from all RNA. Following uracil-DNA glycosylase treatment, all cDNA underwent a first 18-cycle PCR with the universal primers M1SS and BC2_uni_R. The paper's processing steps were these. For normalization, 1 million high-quality reads, each with a distinct molecular identifier, were randomly selected from each sample. Instead of being binned into consensus sequences, reads with shared molecular identifiers were discarded. MiTCR, run with a Q25 quality threshold and the strictest error-elimination algorithm, handled CDR3 identification, clonotype clustering and error correction. A nonparametric unseen species model with Euler transformation was used to estimate lower-bound total TCR beta diversity. TCRdb trimmed the raw reads at Q25, called clones with MiXCR and kept productive beta chains. Every CDR3 protein is listed once, alongside the most common genes and DNA of its rows. The V and J calls were not made by the authors but by TCRdb's processing. This sample holds roughly 1,800,000 distinct CDR3 sequences; roughly 50% were observed only once. The ten top clones hold approximately 2% of the sample.

What was sequenced was blood. This clonotype originated in a woman in her forties in good health.

The encoded CDR3 is CASSYSRTIISQETQYF. The nucleotide sequence reads TGTGCCAGCAGTTACTCTCGGACTATCATCTCCCAAGAGACCCAGTACTTC. The chain couples TRBV6-6 to TRBJ2-5; the D segment could be TRBD2, given 6 matching bases. Cut back by 0 bases and 1 base, the V and J ends lie 15 bases apart. From the cysteine through the phenylalanine, the CDR3 covers 17 amino acids. Just CDR3 DNA is preserved here, 51 bases in frame from base 1. The germline V gene (reference sequence) gives CDR1 as MNHNY and CDR2 as SVGAGI.